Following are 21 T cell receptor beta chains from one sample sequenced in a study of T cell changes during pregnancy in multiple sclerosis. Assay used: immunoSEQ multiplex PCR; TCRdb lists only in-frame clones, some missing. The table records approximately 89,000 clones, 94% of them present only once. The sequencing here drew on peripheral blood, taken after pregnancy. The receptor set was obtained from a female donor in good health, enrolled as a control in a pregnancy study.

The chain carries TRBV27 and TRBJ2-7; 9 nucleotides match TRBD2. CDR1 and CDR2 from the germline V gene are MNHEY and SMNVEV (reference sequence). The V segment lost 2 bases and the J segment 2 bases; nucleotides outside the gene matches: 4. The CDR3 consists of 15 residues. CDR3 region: CASSLTSGSTYEQYF. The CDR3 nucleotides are TGTGCCAGCAGTTTAACTAGCGGGTCGACCTACGAGCAGTACTTC.

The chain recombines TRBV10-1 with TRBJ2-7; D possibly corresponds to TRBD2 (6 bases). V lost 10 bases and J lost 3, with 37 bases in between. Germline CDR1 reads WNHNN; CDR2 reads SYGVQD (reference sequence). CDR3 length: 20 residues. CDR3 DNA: TGCGCCACATATAACCCTGAAGATAGGGTCAGGAGGGTTTTCGACTACGAGCAGTACTTC. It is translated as CATYNPEDRVRRVFDYEQYF.

CDR3 nucleotide sequence: TGTGCCAGCAGTGAGATAGTCGGGGGAGGTTCTCAGCAGTACTTC. This gives the protein CASSEIVGGGSQQYF. J is TRBJ2-7 and V is TRBV6-1; maybe TRBD2 (6 bases). Per the germline V gene, CDR1 is MNHNS and CDR2 is SASEGT. This CDR3 region has 15 residues. The V end lost 3 bases, the J end lost 8 bases, and 20 bases lay between the germline ends.

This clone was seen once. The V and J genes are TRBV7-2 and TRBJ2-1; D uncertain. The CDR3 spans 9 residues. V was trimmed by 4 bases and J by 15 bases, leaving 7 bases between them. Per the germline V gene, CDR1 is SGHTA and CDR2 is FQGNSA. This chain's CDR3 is CASSCIVFF. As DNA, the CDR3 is TGTGCCAGCAGCTGTATTGTGTTCTTC.

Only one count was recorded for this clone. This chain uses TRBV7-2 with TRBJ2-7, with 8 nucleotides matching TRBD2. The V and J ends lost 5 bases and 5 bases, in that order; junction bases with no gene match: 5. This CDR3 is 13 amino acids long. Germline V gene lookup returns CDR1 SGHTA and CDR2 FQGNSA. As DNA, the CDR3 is TGTGCCAGCAGCACTTCAGCGGGAGACGAGCAGTACTTC. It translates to CASSTSAGDEQYF.

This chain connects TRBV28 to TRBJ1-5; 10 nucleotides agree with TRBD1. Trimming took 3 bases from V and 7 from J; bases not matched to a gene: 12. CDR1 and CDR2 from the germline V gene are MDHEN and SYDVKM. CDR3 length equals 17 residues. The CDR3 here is CASSFRGTGVSGQPQHF. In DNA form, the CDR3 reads TGTGCCAGCAGTTTTCGGGGGACAGGGGTTTCTGGGCAGCCCCAGCATTTT.

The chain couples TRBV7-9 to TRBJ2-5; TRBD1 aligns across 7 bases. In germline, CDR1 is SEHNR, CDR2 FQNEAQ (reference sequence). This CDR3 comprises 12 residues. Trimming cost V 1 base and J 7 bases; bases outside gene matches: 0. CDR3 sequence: CASSLGQGTQYF. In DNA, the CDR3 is TGTGCCAGCAGCTTAGGACAGGGGACCCAGTACTTC. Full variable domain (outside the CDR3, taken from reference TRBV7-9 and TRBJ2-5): DTGVSQNPRHKITKRGQNVTFRCDPISEHNRLYWYRQTLGQGPEFLTYFQNEAQLEKSRLLSDRFSAERPKGSFSTLEIQRTEQGDSAMYLCASSLGQGTQYFGPGTRLLVL.

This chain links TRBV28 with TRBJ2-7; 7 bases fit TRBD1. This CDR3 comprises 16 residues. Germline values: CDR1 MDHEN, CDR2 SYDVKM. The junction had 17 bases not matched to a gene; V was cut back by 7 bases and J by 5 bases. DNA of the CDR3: TGTGCCAGCACCGAACTCTCTCCCAGGGGGATCCACGAGCAGTACTTC. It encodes CASTELSPRGIHEQYF.

The CDR3 DNA reads as TGTGCCAGCAGTTTAGGGACACCGGGAAACGAAGAGACCCAGTACTTC. Amino acid sequence: CASSLGTPGNEETQYF. The chain employs TRBV28 and TRBJ2-5; D might be TRBD1 (6 bases). Trimming removed 2 bases from V and 3 bases from J, with 16 bases in between. CDR3 size: 16 residues. The germline gives CDR1 MDHEN, CDR2 SYDVKM.

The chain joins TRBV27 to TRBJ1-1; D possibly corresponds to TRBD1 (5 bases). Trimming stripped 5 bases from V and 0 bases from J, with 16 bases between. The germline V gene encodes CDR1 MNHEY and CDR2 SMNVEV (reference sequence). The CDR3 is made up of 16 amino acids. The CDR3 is CASSPDNQGVNTEAFF. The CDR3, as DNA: TGTGCCAGCAGTCCCGATAACCAGGGCGTGAACACTGAAGCTTTCTTT.

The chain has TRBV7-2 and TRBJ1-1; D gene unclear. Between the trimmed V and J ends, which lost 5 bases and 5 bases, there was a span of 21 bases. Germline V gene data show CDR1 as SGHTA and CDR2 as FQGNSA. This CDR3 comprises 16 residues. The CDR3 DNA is TGTGCCAGCAGCCTACAGTCCCGAGGAGGAGGGACTGAAGCTTTCTTT. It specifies CASSLQSRGGGTEAFF.

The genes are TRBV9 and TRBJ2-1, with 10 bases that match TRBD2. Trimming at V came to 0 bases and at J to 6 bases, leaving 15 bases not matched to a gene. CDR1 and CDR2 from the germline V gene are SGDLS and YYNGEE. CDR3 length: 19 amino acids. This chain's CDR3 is CASSVALRGETSGFNEQFF. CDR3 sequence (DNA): TGTGCCAGCAGCGTAGCTCTCCGAGGGGAGACTAGCGGGTTCAATGAGCAGTTCTTC.

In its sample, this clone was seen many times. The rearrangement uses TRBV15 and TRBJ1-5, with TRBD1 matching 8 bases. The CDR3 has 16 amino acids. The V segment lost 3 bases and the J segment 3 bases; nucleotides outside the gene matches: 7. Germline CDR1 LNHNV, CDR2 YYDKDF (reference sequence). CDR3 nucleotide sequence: TGTGCCACCAGCAGCCCCGGGACAGGCTTCAATCAGCCCCAGCATTTT. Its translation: CATSSPGTGFNQPQHF.

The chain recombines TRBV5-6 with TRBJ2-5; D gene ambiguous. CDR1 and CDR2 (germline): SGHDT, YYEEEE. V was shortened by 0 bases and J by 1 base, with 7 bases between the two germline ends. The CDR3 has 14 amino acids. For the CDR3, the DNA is TGTGCCAGCAGCTTGGTTAGAGTCCAAGAGACCCAGTACTTC. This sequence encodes CASSLVRVQETQYF.

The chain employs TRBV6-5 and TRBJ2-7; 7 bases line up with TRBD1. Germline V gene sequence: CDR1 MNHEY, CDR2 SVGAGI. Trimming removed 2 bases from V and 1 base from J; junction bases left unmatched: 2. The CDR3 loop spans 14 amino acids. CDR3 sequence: CASSYTGASYEQYF. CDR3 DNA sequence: TGTGCCAGCAGTTACACAGGGGCGTCCTACGAGCAGTACTTC.

The CDR3 loop is CASYPARGGNTIYF. DNA for the CDR3: TGTGCCAGTTACCCCGCCAGGGGAGGAAACACCATATATTTT. V is TRBV18 and J is TRBJ1-3; D possibly corresponds to TRBD1 (6 bases). V was pared by 9 bases and J by 4 bases, with 16 bases between. Germline lookup yields CDR1 KGHSH and CDR2 LQKENI. CDR3 length equals 14 residues.

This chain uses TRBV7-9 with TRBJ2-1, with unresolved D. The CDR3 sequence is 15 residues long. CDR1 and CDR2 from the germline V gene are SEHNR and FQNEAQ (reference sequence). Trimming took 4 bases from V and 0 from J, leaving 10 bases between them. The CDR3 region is CASSSTESSYNEQFF. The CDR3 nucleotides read TGTGCCAGCAGCTCAACAGAGAGCTCCTACAATGAGCAGTTCTTC.

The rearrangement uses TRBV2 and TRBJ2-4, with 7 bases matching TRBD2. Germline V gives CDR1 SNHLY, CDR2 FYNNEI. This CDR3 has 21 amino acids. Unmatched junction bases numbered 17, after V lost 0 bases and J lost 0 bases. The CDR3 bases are TGTGCCAGCAGTGAAGCGCTTGGGCTAGCGGAAAACACCCTAGCCAAAAACATTCAGTACTTC. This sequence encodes CASSEALGLAENTLAKNIQYF.

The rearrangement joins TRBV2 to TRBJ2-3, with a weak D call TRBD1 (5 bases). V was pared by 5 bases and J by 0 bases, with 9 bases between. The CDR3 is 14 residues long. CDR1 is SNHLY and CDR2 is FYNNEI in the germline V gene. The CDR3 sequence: CASSRQTSTDTQYF. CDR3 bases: TGTGCCAGCAGTCGACAGACTAGCACAGATACGCAGTATTTT.

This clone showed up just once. The CDR3 sequence: CASSSPPGTSGTNEQFF. The DNA for the CDR3 is TGTGCCAGCAGCTCCCCCCCCGGGACTAGCGGAACTAATGAGCAGTTCTTC. V gene TRBV7-2 combines with J gene TRBJ2-1; 11 bases line up with TRBD2. Germline-derived CDR1 and CDR2 are SGHTA and FQGNSA. Trimming at V came to 4 bases and at J to 7 bases, leaving 12 bases not matched to a gene. There are 17 residues in the CDR3. The variable domain in full, with the rest retrieved from reference TRBV7-2 and TRBJ2-1, is GAGVSQSPSNKVTEKGKDVELRCDPISGHTALYWYRQSLGQGLEFLIYFQGNSAPDKSGLPSDRFSAERTGGSVSTLTIQRTQQEDSAVYLCASSSPPGTSGTNEQFFGPGTRLTVL.

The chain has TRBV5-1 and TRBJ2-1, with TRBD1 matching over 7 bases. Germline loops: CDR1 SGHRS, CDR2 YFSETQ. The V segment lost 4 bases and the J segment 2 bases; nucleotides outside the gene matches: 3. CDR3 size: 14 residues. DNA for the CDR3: TGCGCCAGCAGCCAGGGACAGCCCTACAATGAGCAGTTCTTC. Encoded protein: CASSQGQPYNEQFF. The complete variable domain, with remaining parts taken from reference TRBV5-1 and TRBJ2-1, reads KAGVTQTPRYLIKTRGQQVTLSCSPISGHRSVSWYQQTPGQGLQFLFEYFSETQRNKGNFPGRFSGRQFSNSRSEMNVSTLELGDSALYLCASSQGQPYNEQFFGPGTRLTVL.